These 24 T cell receptor beta chains originate from one sample sequenced in a study of T cells in Graves' hyperthyroidism and ophthalmopathy. Researchers amplified the TCR beta CDR3 regions from RNA transcripts. Researchers ran a first-round RT-PCR on the TCR CDR3 using the HTBI primer set. TCRdb reanalysed the multiplex PCR reads using MiXCR and keeps one entry per CDR3 protein. The repertoire includes roughly 650,000 distinct CDR3 sequences, about 16% of them detected once, and around 3.3% sits in the top ten. The sample was blood. The source of these receptors is a woman aged 35 to 49 with Graves' ophthalmopathy.

The gene calls are TRBV19 and TRBJ1-1; 7 nucleotides agree with TRBD1. CDR1 LNHDA and CDR2 SQIVND come from the germline V gene (reference sequence). The CDR3 runs 15 residues. J lost 1 base, V lost 5 bases, and 7 bases had no gene match. The CDR3 region has the DNA TGTGCCAGTAGTCATCAGGGACAGCCGAACACTGAAGCTTTCTTT. The encoded protein is CASSHQGQPNTEAFF. The whole variable domain, filled in from reference TRBV19 and TRBJ1-1, reads DGGITQSPKYLFRKEGQNVTLSCEQNLNHDAMYWYRQDPGQGLRLIYYSQIVNDFQKGDIAEGYSVSREKKESFPLTVTSAQKNPTAFYLCASSHQGQPNTEAFFGQGTRLTVV.

V gene TRBV7-3 combines with J gene TRBJ2-1; either TRBD1 or TRBD2 may supply D (5 bases each). Germline V gives CDR1 SGHTA, CDR2 FQGTGA. The CDR3 has 13 amino acids. Trimming stripped 5 bases from V and 8 bases from J, with 13 bases between. CDR3 protein: CASSPRDRDEQFF. CDR3 bases: TGTGCCAGCAGCCCTCGGGACCGAGATGAGCAGTTCTTC.

This clonotype was observed at least ten times. The V call is TRBV20-1, the J call TRBJ1-2, with TRBD1 matching over 8 bases. The trim removed 6 bases at V and 6 bases at J, leaving 9 bases unmatched. Germline V CDR1 and CDR2: DFQATT, SNEGSKA (reference sequence). The CDR3 consists of 13 residues. In DNA form, the CDR3 reads TGCAGTGCCCCGGACGAGACAGGGGATGGCTACACCTTC. Translating it yields CSAPDETGDGYTF.

This clonotype appeared many times. The rearrangement uses TRBV3-1 and TRBJ1-4; D gene ambiguous. The V gene lost 4 bases and the J gene lost 12 bases, with 12 bases spanning the gap. Germline V gene sequence: CDR1 LGHDT, CDR2 YNNKEL (reference sequence). This CDR3 has 12 residues. CDR3 residues: CASSLGRSQLFF. Here the CDR3 DNA reads TGTGCCAGCAGCCTAGGGAGGTCCCAACTGTTTTTT. The full variable domain, completed using reference TRBV3-1 and TRBJ1-4, is DTAVSQTPKYLVTQMGNDKSIKCEQNLGHDTMYWYKQDSKKFLKIMFSYNNKELIINETVPNRFSPKSPDKAHLNLHINSLELGDSAVYFCASSLGRSQLFFGSGTQLSVL.

This clonotype came up many times. This chain joins TRBV11-3 and TRBJ1-5; D gene unclear. In germline, CDR1 is SGHNT, CDR2 YENEEA. The V end was cut by 4 bases, the J end by 0 bases, with 16 bases between. CDR3 length: 17 amino acids. Written as DNA, the CDR3 is TGTGCCAGCAGCTCCGGACGCCGTGATATTAGCAATCAGCCCCAGCATTTT. Translating it yields CASSSGRRDISNQPQHF.

In its sample, this clonotype was seen many times. The gene calls are TRBV6-1 and TRBJ2-3, with TRBD2 matching over 7 bases. With 5 bases clipped from V and 3 bases from J, the junction kept 5 bases outside the gene matches. CDR3 length: 14 residues. Germline values: CDR1 MNHNS, CDR2 SASEGT. CDR3 loop: CASSLADVTDTQYF. CDR3 DNA: TGTGCCAGCAGTCTAGCGGATGTGACAGATACGCAGTATTTT.

The CDR3 coding sequence is TGTGCCAGCAGTCTTCGGGACTCAGGGGGTGAAAAACTGTTTTTT. This gives the protein CASSLRDSGGEKLFF. The rearrangement joins TRBV9 to TRBJ1-4, with 7 bases matching TRBD1. From germline, CDR1 is SGDLS and CDR2 YYNGEE. There are 15 residues in the CDR3. J gave up 7 bases and V 5 bases, and 11 bases lay outside the gene matches. The whole variable domain, remainder taken from reference TRBV9 and TRBJ1-4, is DSGVTQTPKHLITATGQRVTLRCSPRSGDLSVYWYQQSLDQGLQFLIQYYNGEERAKGNILERFSAQQFPDLHSELNLSSLELGDSALYFCASSLRDSGGEKLFFGSGTQLSVL.

This clonotype has a count of ten or more. The chain links TRBV2 to TRBJ2-1; perhaps TRBD1 as D (5 bases). The V gene's germline CDR1 is SNHLY and CDR2 FYNNEI. The CDR3 has 13 amino acids. Trimming left V 7 bases short and J 4 bases short, with 11 bases between. The DNA of the CDR3 is TGTGCCAGCATAGCAGGGTCGTACAATGAGCAGTTCTTC. Translating it yields CASIAGSYNEQFF.

This clonotype has more than one count but fewer than ten. The chain is built from TRBV6-2 or TRBV6-3 and TRBJ2-7, with TRBD2 matching over 8 bases. The CDR3 runs to 20 residues. The ends lost 6 bases at V and 0 bases at J; junction bases unmatched: 22. Looked up from germline, CDR1 is MNHEY and CDR2 is SVGEGT. Here the CDR3 DNA reads TGTGCCAGCAGGCCCATGATTCTGGGCGAGACTAGCGCGTTCTCCTACGAGCAGTACTTC. Translation: CASRPMILGETSAFSYEQYF.

There are many counts of this clonotype. The V gene is TRBV20-1, the J gene TRBJ2-7, with unresolved D. There are 14 residues in the CDR3. CDR1 and CDR2 (germline): DFQATT, SNEGSKA (reference sequence). The germline V and J ends were trimmed by 1 base and 1 base, with 11 bases remaining between them. As DNA, the CDR3 is TGCAGTGCTAGAGGGCCCTGGGAATCCTACGAGCAGTACTTC. Residues: CSARGPWESYEQYF.

This clonotype was picked up a small number of times. V gene TRBV20-1 combines with J gene TRBJ2-1, with 7 bases matching TRBD1. The CDR3 extends over 14 amino acids. Germline V CDR1 and CDR2: DFQATT, SNEGSKA (reference sequence). V was pared by 4 bases and J by 0 bases, with 3 bases of the junction left unmatched. The CDR3 region has the DNA TGCAGTGCTAAGACAGGGAGCTCCTACAATGAGCAGTTCTTC. Translating it yields CSAKTGSSYNEQFF.

The sample holds a few counts of this clonotype. This chain connects TRBV29-1 to TRBJ2-7, with D possibly being TRBD2 (7 bases). CDR1 and CDR2 from the germline V gene are SQVTM and ANQGSEA. The CDR3 runs to 13 residues. V gave up 7 bases and J gave up 4 bases, with 17 bases separating them. The CDR3 loop is CSAEGLGGYEQYF. CDR3 DNA: TGCAGCGCAGAAGGACTAGGGGGGTACGAGCAGTACTTC.

This clonotype was counted at least ten times. CDR3 protein: CASSFGGSKGEQYF. The CDR3 nucleotides are TGTGCCAGCAGTTTCGGAGGGTCTAAAGGCGAGCAGTACTTC. This rearrangement joins TRBV12-3 or TRBV12-4 to TRBJ2-7, with a weak D call TRBD2 (6 bases). The CDR3 loop spans 14 amino acids. V lost 3 bases to trimming and J lost 6 bases, with 15 bases between them.

The J gene is TRBJ2-2, the V gene TRBV11-2; D call uncertain. The germline V gene encodes CDR1 SGHAT and CDR2 FQNNGV. CDR3 size: 13 residues. The V and J ends lost 0 bases and 4 bases respectively, with 3 bases between them. The CDR3 sequence is CASSLEPTGELFF. CDR3 nucleotide sequence: TGTGCCAGCAGCTTAGAGCCCACCGGGGAGCTGTTTTTT.

Turning to this clonotype: A clone one base away is much larger, so this may be a read error. The chain is built from TRBV6-1 and TRBJ1-1; D gene uncertain. V shed 7 bases and J shed 1 base, with 7 bases lying between them. Germline values: CDR1 MNHNS, CDR2 SASEGT. CDR3 length equals 12 residues. The CDR3 sequence: CASKTPNTEAFF. The CDR3, as DNA: TGTGCCAGCAAGACACCGAACACTGAAGCTTTCTTT.

This clonotype was counted only a few times. The V gene is TRBV20-1, the J gene TRBJ1-6, with D perhaps TRBD1 (6 bases). CDR1 DFQATT and CDR2 SNEGSKA come from the germline V gene (reference sequence). Trimming shortened V by 6 bases and J by 8 bases, and 17 bases separated the two germline ends. This CDR3 has 14 residues. The CDR3 DNA reads as TGCAGTGCCAATTGGGGGCAGGGAGATTCACCCCTCCACTTT. This translates into CSANWGQGDSPLHF.

This clonotype was detected many times. The chain couples TRBV2 to TRBJ1-5; TRBD1 matches 10 bases. Germline V gene lookup returns CDR1 SNHLY and CDR2 FYNNEI. The CDR3 runs to 18 residues. After removal of 4 bases from V and 0 bases from J, the junction contained 9 bases not matched to a gene. The CDR3 DNA reads TGTGCCAGCAGTGCGAGGACAGGGGGGCAATATAGCAATCAGCCCCAGCATTTT. Encoded protein: CASSARTGGQYSNQPQHF.

This clonotype occurred many times. The rearrangement links TRBV28 to TRBJ2-3, with TRBD1 matching 9 bases. Germline V gene data show CDR1 as MDHEN and CDR2 as SYDVKM. J was trimmed by 4 bases and V by 4 bases; bases with no gene match: 6. This CDR3 spans 15 amino acids. For the CDR3, the DNA is TGTGCCAGCAGTTCCTCCGGGACAGGGTCAGATACGCAGTATTTT. Protein: CASSSSGTGSDTQYF. The full variable domain, completed using reference TRBV28 and TRBJ2-3, is DVKVTQSSRYLVKRTGEKVFLECVQDMDHENMFWYRQDPGLGLRLIYFSYDVKMKEKGDIPEGYSVSREKKERFSLILESASTNQTSMYLCASSSSGTGSDTQYFGPGTRLTVL.

This clonotype was counted between two and nine times. The rearrangement uses TRBV29-1 and TRBJ2-1, with D unclear. The CDR3 is 13 residues long. With 5 bases removed from V and 2 bases from J, the gap between germline ends came to 10 bases. The germline V gene encodes CDR1 SQVTM and CDR2 ANQGSEA. The CDR3 loop is CSVKGLPYNEQFF. The DNA for the CDR3 is TGCAGCGTTAAGGGCCTACCCTACAATGAGCAGTTCTTC.

The gene calls are TRBV7-3 and TRBJ2-5; TRBD1 matches at 7 bases. This CDR3 is 15 amino acids long. The germline V gene encodes CDR1 SGHTA and CDR2 FQGTGA. V lost 6 bases and J lost 3; bases outside the gene matches: 10. CDR3 in DNA: TGTGCCAGCAGTTCCCGGGACAGAGGGGAAGAGACCCAGTACTTC. Protein product: CASSSRDRGEETQYF.

This clonotype was recorded at least ten times. The rearrangement joins TRBV7-2 to TRBJ2-7; no clear D. Trimming took 3 bases from V and 4 from J, leaving 13 bases between them. CDR1 is SGHTA, CDR2 FQGNSA, per germline. The CDR3 extends over 14 amino acids. CDR3: CASSFAAPEYEQYF. The CDR3, as DNA: TGTGCCAGCAGCTTTGCGGCACCGGAGTACGAGCAGTACTTC. The full variable domain, with the rest looked up from reference TRBV7-2 and TRBJ2-7, is GAGVSQSPSNKVTEKGKDVELRCDPISGHTALYWYRQSLGQGLEFLIYFQGNSAPDKSGLPSDRFSAERTGGSVSTLTIQRTQQEDSAVYLCASSFAAPEYEQYFGPGTRLTVT.

This clonotype was found many times. The CDR3 here is CASSFLAGFEFF. In nucleotides, the CDR3 is TGTGCCAGCAGCTTCTTAGCGGGATTCGAGTTCTTC. The chain joins TRBV11-2 to TRBJ2-1; 8 nucleotides line up with TRBD2. Germline V lookup: CDR1 SGHAT, CDR2 FQNNGV. With V trimmed by 3 bases and J by 14 bases, 6 bases remained unmatched. The CDR3 length is 12 residues.

This clonotype was seen at least ten times. The rearrangement joins TRBV2 to TRBJ2-7; 8 bases are a match to TRBD1. Trimming at V came to 10 bases and at J to 0 bases, leaving 11 bases not matched to a gene. Germline V gene lookup returns CDR1 SNHLY and CDR2 FYNNEI. The CDR3 is 15 residues long. The CDR3 here is CAISRDRLSSYEQYF. CDR3 DNA sequence: TGTGCCATCTCCAGGGACAGGTTAAGCTCCTACGAGCAGTACTTC. Using reference TRBV2 and TRBJ2-7 for the parts outside the CDR3, the full variable domain is EPEVTQTPSHQVTQMGQEVILRCVPISNHLYFYWYRQILGQKVEFLVSFYNNEISEKSEIFDDQFSVERPDGSNFTLKIRSTKLEDSAMYFCAISRDRLSSYEQYFGPGTRLTVT.

The chain joins TRBV19 to TRBJ2-2; 9 positions agree with TRBD1. There are 16 residues in the CDR3. Germline-derived CDR1 and CDR2 are LNHDA and SQIVND (reference sequence). V lost 6 bases, J lost 6 bases, and 11 bases stayed unmatched. This CDR3 reads CASSRWGQGVPGELFF. The CDR3 DNA is TGTGCCAGTAGCCGGTGGGGACAGGGCGTCCCCGGGGAGCTGTTTTTT.